This T cell receptor beta chain was obtained from a study of T cells in Graves' hyperthyroidism and ophthalmopathy. What was amplified from RNA transcripts were TCR beta CDR3 regions. Primed by the HTBI set, a first-round RT-PCR was run on the TCR CDR3. TCRdb reanalysed the multiplex PCR reads using MiXCR and keeps one entry per CDR3 protein. The sample consists of almost 350,000 distinct CDR3 sequences, 15% to 20% of them appearing once. Source material for PBMCs was less than 12 ml fresh peripheral blood. CDR3 size: 14 residues. Germline V CDR1 and CDR2: SGHTA, FQGNSA. The junction had 6 bases not matched to a gene; V was cut back by 5 bases and J by 2 bases. This clonotype was recorded at least ten times. Its antigen is unidentified. Overall study results and limits: Ophthalmopathy cases were set apart from stable hyperthyroidism by a 13 V-J model.

The chain recombines TRBV7-2 with TRBJ2-7, with 7 positions matching TRBD1. The origin of this receptor is a woman in her thirties or forties with Graves' ophthalmopathy. Sample: blood. The CDR3 reads CASSVQGSTYEQYF. Written as DNA, the CDR3 is TGTGCCAGCAGCGTACAGGGGTCCACCTACGAGCAGTACTTC.